In this sample, the clone carrying this T cell receptor (beta chain) turned up a few times. Its target is not known. The entry originates in a study of T cells after posttransplantation cyclophosphamide. Study results and limitations: After PTCy, TRB diversity resembled that of CNI/methotrexate controls. Donor CD8+ memory clones often dominated recipient blood repertoires at later times.

Produced via immunoSEQ multiplex PCR; TCRdb's table is partial and in-frame only. Listed here are some 40,000 clones without any singletons, the top ten holding about 2.3%. On the day of bone marrow donation, the related graft donor provided peripheral blood. V was pared by 5 bases and J by 7 bases, with 14 bases of the junction left unmatched. The CDR3 sequence is 16 residues long. Germline loops: CDR1 SGHVS, CDR2 FQNEAQ. This clonotype was obtained from a man aged 35-49 years in good health, CMV-negative, and a related stem cell transplant donor. The sequencing sample was made of PBMCs. The chain is built from TRBV7-8 and TRBJ1-5, with 7 nucleotides matching TRBD1. The DNA for the CDR3 is TGTGCCAGCAGCCCGCATTTAACAGGGGTTGGGCAGCCCCAGCATTTT. Its translation: CASSPHLTGVGQPQHF.